These T cell receptor beta chains were read from a single sample in a study of blood T cells in healthy people across ages. TCRdb itself ran the 5' RACE reads through MiXCR, one entry per CDR3 protein. There are hundreds of thousands of distinct CDR3 sequences in the sample; around 21% occur only once, and 3% to 4% lies in the top ten. Sequencing was carried out using blood. The origin of the receptors is an older man in good health. Each CDR3 is given with its conserved first and last residue. Fields, in order: D gene, V gene, clone size, J gene, CDR3 DNA, CDR3 protein. D genes are given only for firm matches. Size is stated for part of the rows, as once, few or many counts, or as a class when the clone is expanded.

d_call: TRBD2
v_call: TRBV20-1
clone_size: -
j_call: TRBJ2-3
cdr3_nt: TGCAGTGCTAGAGGCGATAGTCGGGCGGGAGTTTCACGCTATACGCAGTATTTT
cdr3_aa: CSARGDSRAGVSRYTQYF

d_call: -
v_call: TRBV7-9
clone_size: -
j_call: TRBJ1-4
cdr3_nt: TGTGCCAGCAGCGCGACAGGACCAACTAATGAAAAACTGTTTTTT
cdr3_aa: CASSATGPTNEKLFF

d_call: TRBD1
v_call: TRBV7-9
clone_size: few
j_call: TRBJ2-3
cdr3_nt: TGTGCCAGCAGCTTAGCGGGACAGGATACCGCTTATTTT
cdr3_aa: CASSLAGQDTAYF

d_call: TRBD2
v_call: TRBV12-3/TRBV12-4
clone_size: few
j_call: TRBJ2-1
cdr3_nt: TGTGCCAGCAGTTTAGCCCGGGGTAGCGGGAGAGACAATGAGCAGTTCTTC
cdr3_aa: CASSLARGSGRDNEQFF

d_call: -
v_call: TRBV12-3/TRBV12-4
clone_size: many
j_call: TRBJ1-1
cdr3_nt: TGTGCCAGCAGACGCCGTGACAGGACCCTAACTGAAGCTTTCTTT
cdr3_aa: CASRRRDRTLTEAFF

d_call: -
v_call: TRBV11-2
clone_size: many
j_call: TRBJ2-3
cdr3_nt: TGTGCCAGCAGCTTAGGTGGACCGACAGATACGCAGTATTTT
cdr3_aa: CASSLGGPTDTQYF

d_call: TRBD2
v_call: TRBV3-1
clone_size: few
j_call: TRBJ2-1
cdr3_nt: TGTGCCAGCAGCCAAGACCTAGCGGAAAGGAATGAGCAGTTCTTC
cdr3_aa: CASSQDLAERNEQFF

d_call: TRBD1
v_call: TRBV7-4
clone_size: -
j_call: TRBJ1-2
cdr3_nt: TGTGCCAGCATCCCTCTTAGACAGGGGAGAGGCTACACCTTC
cdr3_aa: CASIPLRQGRGYTF

d_call: TRBD1
v_call: TRBV27
clone_size: few
j_call: TRBJ1-4
cdr3_nt: TGTGCCACCCGTCAGGGGGTTGTGGCCGGAGAAAAACTGTTTTTT
cdr3_aa: CATRQGVVAGEKLFF

d_call: -
v_call: TRBV20-1
clone_size: few
j_call: TRBJ2-7
cdr3_nt: TGCAGTGCACAACAGGGTTCCGGCTCCTACGAGCAGTACTTC
cdr3_aa: CSAQQGSGSYEQYF

d_call: -
v_call: TRBV6-1
clone_size: -
j_call: TRBJ1-5
cdr3_nt: TGTGCCAGCAGTGAAGCGGGACGGGGAAGCAATCAGCCCCAGCATTTT
cdr3_aa: CASSEAGRGSNQPQHF

d_call: TRBD1
v_call: TRBV20-1
clone_size: -
j_call: TRBJ1-1
cdr3_nt: TGCAGTGCTGCCTCGCCCCGGACAGGGGTGAGGGCCACTGAAGCTTTCTTT
cdr3_aa: CSAASPRTGVRATEAFF

d_call: TRBD2
v_call: TRBV29-1
clone_size: -
j_call: TRBJ2-2
cdr3_nt: TGCAGCGTTGCACTAGCGGGAGCGGACACCGGGGAGCTGTTTTTT
cdr3_aa: CSVALAGADTGELFF

d_call: TRBD1
v_call: TRBV18
clone_size: few
j_call: TRBJ2-7
cdr3_nt: TGTGCCAGCTCACCGACGACAGGGCTCGAGCAGTACTTC
cdr3_aa: CASSPTTGLEQYF

d_call: -
v_call: TRBV27
clone_size: -
j_call: TRBJ2-1
cdr3_nt: TGTGCCAGCAGTCCCATTATCGGGTCCTCCTACAATGAGCAGTTCTTC
cdr3_aa: CASSPIIGSSYNEQFF

d_call: -
v_call: TRBV25-1
clone_size: many
j_call: TRBJ2-7
cdr3_nt: TGTGCCAGCAGTGTAGACTTCTACGAGCAGTACTTC
cdr3_aa: CASSVDFYEQYF

d_call: -
v_call: TRBV29-1
clone_size: few
j_call: TRBJ2-3
cdr3_nt: TGCAGCGTTGAGTGGGGGTCGACAGATACGCAGTATTTT
cdr3_aa: CSVEWGSTDTQYF

d_call: TRBD1
v_call: TRBV11-2
clone_size: -
j_call: TRBJ2-7
cdr3_nt: TGTGCCAGCACTTCCCTCGGACAGGGGGCGGCCTACGAGCAGTACTTC
cdr3_aa: CASTSLGQGAAYEQYF

d_call: TRBD2
v_call: TRBV14
clone_size: many
j_call: TRBJ2-5
cdr3_nt: TGTGCCAGCAGCCCCCGACTAGCGGGAGTAGAGACCCAGTACTTC
cdr3_aa: CASSPRLAGVETQYF

d_call: -
v_call: TRBV6-5
clone_size: few
j_call: TRBJ2-5
cdr3_nt: TGTGCCAGCAGTTATTGGTTTGGTGGGGGGAGGGAGACCCAGTACTTC
cdr3_aa: CASSYWFGGGRETQYF

d_call: -
v_call: TRBV20-1
clone_size: -
j_call: TRBJ2-6
cdr3_nt: TGCAGTGCTTCCCCTAGTTTCGGGGCCAACGTCCTGACTTTC
cdr3_aa: CSASPSFGANVLTF

d_call: -
v_call: TRBV3-1
clone_size: few
j_call: TRBJ2-7
cdr3_nt: TGTGCCAGCGGCAATGGCTACGAGCAGTACTTC
cdr3_aa: CASGNGYEQYF

d_call: TRBD2
v_call: TRBV30
clone_size: few
j_call: TRBJ2-7
cdr3_nt: TGTGCCTGGAGAGGACTAGCGGGAGTTGGTTCCTACGAGCAGTACTTC
cdr3_aa: CAWRGLAGVGSYEQYF

d_call: TRBD1
v_call: TRBV6-6
clone_size: -
j_call: TRBJ2-2
cdr3_nt: TGTGCCAGCAGTGCCCCGGGACAGAGCACCGGGGAGCTGTTTTTT
cdr3_aa: CASSAPGQSTGELFF

d_call: TRBD1
v_call: TRBV5-5
clone_size: -
j_call: TRBJ2-5
cdr3_nt: TGTGCCAGCAGCTTGGGAGGATTGGGACAGGGAATAGGAGAGACCCAGTACTTC
cdr3_aa: CASSLGGLGQGIGETQYF

d_call: TRBD2
v_call: TRBV11-2
clone_size: few
j_call: TRBJ2-6
cdr3_nt: TGTGCCAGCAGCTTACACGATTTGGCGGGAGCTGGGGCCAACGTCCTGACTTTC
cdr3_aa: CASSLHDLAGAGANVLTF

d_call: -
v_call: TRBV7-8
clone_size: -
j_call: TRBJ2-2
cdr3_nt: TGTGCCAGCAGCTTAGGCCGGGGGTCCAACACCGGGGAGCTGGTTTTT
cdr3_aa: CASSLGRGSNTGELVF

d_call: -
v_call: TRBV14
clone_size: few
j_call: TRBJ2-7
cdr3_nt: TGTGCCAGCAGCCCCAGGGTTGGATTGGACGAGCAGTACTTC
cdr3_aa: CASSPRVGLDEQYF

d_call: -
v_call: TRBV5-5
clone_size: -
j_call: TRBJ2-2
cdr3_nt: TGTGCCAGCAGCTTGGGGAACAGGGATACCGGGGAGCTGTTTTTT
cdr3_aa: CASSLGNRDTGELFF

d_call: TRBD1
v_call: TRBV4-1
clone_size: few
j_call: TRBJ1-5
cdr3_nt: TGCGCCAGCAGCCAACCGACAGGGGGGACTAGCAATCAGCCCCAGCATTTT
cdr3_aa: CASSQPTGGTSNQPQHF

d_call: TRBD1
v_call: TRBV20-1
clone_size: -
j_call: TRBJ1-1
cdr3_nt: TGCAGTGCTACTGGACAGGGGGCAATGAACACTGAAGCTTTCTTT
cdr3_aa: CSATGQGAMNTEAFF